These 6 T cell receptor beta chains share one sample of origin, sequenced in a study of beta chain features in type 1 diabetes. Findings of the study overall: People with Type 1 diabetes carried modestly yet significantly shorter TCRB CDR3s in all four CD4+ subsets.

These receptors lack a known antigen. Every isolated RNA sample was fully reverse transcribed, so sequencing captured expressed TCRB transcripts. Method: immunoSEQ multiplex PCR; TCRdb's copy keeps in-frame clones and lacks some. The top ten clones hold approximately 0.022% of a sample with 550,000 to 850,000 clones, roughly 13% of them seen once. The sequencing sample was made of naive CD4+ T cells from blood. These TCRs come from a man younger than 30 with type 1 diabetes.

This chain joins TRBV5-4 and TRBJ2-7, with 7 nucleotides matching TRBD1. Looked up from germline, CDR1 is SGHNT and CDR2 is YYREEE (reference sequence). Germline trimming cut 2 bases from V and 7 bases from J; bases unmatched to any gene: 9. The CDR3 runs to 14 residues. CDR3 DNA sequence: TGTGCCAGCAGCTTTGGGGGACAGTCTTGGGAGCAGTACTTC. Amino acid sequence: CASSFGGQSWEQYF.

V and J are TRBV6-5 and TRBJ2-7, with 9 nucleotides matching TRBD1. This CDR3 is 15 amino acids long. With V trimmed by 5 bases and J by 2 bases, 7 bases remained unmatched. Germline V gives CDR1 MNHEY, CDR2 SVGAGI. CDR3 residues: CASSKLTGGTYEQYF. CDR3 nucleotide sequence: TGTGCCAGCAGTAAACTGACAGGGGGAACCTACGAGCAGTACTTC.

This clone was observed a few times. This rearrangement joins TRBV7-2 to TRBJ1-1; D remains unclear. CDR3 length: 15 residues. V was clipped by 5 bases and J by 0 bases, with 13 bases between them. Germline values: CDR1 SGHTA, CDR2 FQGNSA. CDR3 nucleotide sequence: TGTGCCAGCAGCCCCTTAAGGAGTTTGAACACTGAAGCTTTCTTT. Translated: CASSPLRSLNTEAFF.

A note on this clone: This CDR3 is also generated by other DNA sequences in the sample. This chain connects TRBV29-1 to TRBJ2-7; D possibly corresponds to TRBD1 (5 bases). There are 11 residues in the CDR3. Germline values: CDR1 SQVTM, CDR2 ANQGSEA. The V end lost 4 bases, the J end lost 4 bases, and 8 bases lay between the germline ends. The CDR3 DNA follows: TGCAGCGTTGGGGGCACTTACGAGCAGTACTTC. It specifies CSVGGTYEQYF.

The table lists this clone with a few counts. The chain uses TRBV27 and TRBJ1-2; 8 bases fit TRBD1. The CDR3 runs to 17 residues. CDR1 and CDR2 (germline): MNHEY, SMNVEV (reference sequence). Trimming removed 0 bases from V and 0 bases from J; junction bases left unmatched: 6. CDR3 sequence: CASSLSLTGASNYGYTF. DNA for the CDR3: TGTGCCAGCAGTTTATCCCTGACAGGGGCCTCTAACTATGGCTACACCTTC.

The V gene is TRBV11-2, the J gene TRBJ2-1; D is undetermined. This CDR3 comprises 13 residues. Trimming pared 4 bases from V and 6 bases from J, leaving 10 bases between. Germline lookup yields CDR1 SGHAT and CDR2 FQNNGV. CDR3 DNA sequence: TGTGCCAGCAGCTCGACGGCCGGCAATGAGCAGTTCTTC. Residues: CASSSTAGNEQFF.